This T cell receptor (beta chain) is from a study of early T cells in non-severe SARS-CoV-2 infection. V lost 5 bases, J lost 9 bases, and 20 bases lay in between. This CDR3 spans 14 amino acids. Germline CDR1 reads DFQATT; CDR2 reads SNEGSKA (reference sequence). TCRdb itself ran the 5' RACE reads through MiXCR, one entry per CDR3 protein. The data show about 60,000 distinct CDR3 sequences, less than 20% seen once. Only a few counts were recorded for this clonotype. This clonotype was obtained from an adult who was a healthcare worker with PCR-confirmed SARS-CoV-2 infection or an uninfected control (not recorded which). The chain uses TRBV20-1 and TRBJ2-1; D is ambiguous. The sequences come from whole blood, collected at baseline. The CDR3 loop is CSARPTTLRFEQFF. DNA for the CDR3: TGCAGTGCTCGACCCACTACACTTAGGTTTGAGCAGTTCTTC.